Presented here are 19 T cell receptor beta chains from one specimen sequenced in a study of OX40 agonist ivuxolimab in advanced cancers. Clones were sequenced by immunoSEQ multiplex PCR, and TCRdb holds only the in-frame ones, with some missing. The sample lists around 75,000 clones, 89% occurring once. Specimen: CD4+ or CD8+ T cells sorted from blood, collected in a trial of the OX40 agonist ivuxolimab. The receptors were sampled from an adult with an advanced solid tumor such as melanoma, head and neck, liver or kidney cancer.

A word on this clone: Other DNA sequences in this specimen translate into the identical CDR3. V gene TRBV20-1 combines with J gene TRBJ2-3; D is uncertain. Trimming pared 3 bases from V and 3 bases from J, leaving 4 bases between. The CDR3 covers 11 residues. Germline V gene data show CDR1 as DFQATT and CDR2 as SNEGSKA (reference sequence). CDR3 sequence reads: CSARRTDTQYF. The CDR3 region has the DNA TGCAGTGCTAGGAGAACAGATACGCAGTATTTT.

This rearrangement joins TRBV18 to TRBJ1-6, with 7 bases matching TRBD1. With V trimmed by 6 bases and J by 5 bases, 10 bases remained unmatched. CDR3 length: 16 amino acids. The germline V gene has CDR1 KGHSH and CDR2 LQKENI. The CDR3 DNA sequence: TGTGCCAGCTCGCGTCTCTCCGGGACAGATAATTCACCCCTCCACTTT. This codes for CASSRLSGTDNSPLHF.

This chain joins TRBV2 and TRBJ1-2, with TRBD1 matching over 9 bases. The V gene end was trimmed by 1 base and the J gene end by 3 bases; junction bases not matched to a gene: 18. This CDR3 spans 20 amino acids. Germline V CDR1 and CDR2: SNHLY, FYNNEI. CDR3 DNA: TGTGCCAGCAGTGAAGTCGGGGTTAGGGACAGGGTAACCGGTGACTATGGCTACACCTTC. This codes for CASSEVGVRDRVTGDYGYTF.

V gene TRBV7-9 combines with J gene TRBJ1-3, with 10 bases lining up with TRBD1. V lost 2 bases, J lost 7 bases, and 5 bases stayed unmatched. CDR1 is SEHNR and CDR2 is FQNEAQ in the germline V gene (reference sequence). The CDR3 length is 15 residues. The CDR3 is CASSLPPGQGNTIYF. In DNA form, the CDR3 reads TGTGCCAGCAGCTTACCCCCGGGACAGGGGAACACCATATATTTT.

The V gene is TRBV5-4, the J gene TRBJ2-5; 7 positions match TRBD2. CDR1 and CDR2 from the germline V gene are SGHNT and YYREEE (reference sequence). The CDR3 spans 15 residues. V dropped 4 bases and J dropped 5; count of bases not matched to a gene: 11. The CDR3 sequence is CASSPLAELGETQYF. CDR3 DNA: TGTGCCAGCAGCCCTCTAGCGGAACTGGGGGAGACCCAGTACTTC.

In this sample, this clone turned up a few times. This chain connects TRBV2 to TRBJ1-1, with 8 bases that match TRBD1. From germline, CDR1 is SNHLY and CDR2 FYNNEI. V dropped 6 bases and J dropped 8; count of bases not matched to a gene: 2. CDR3 length: 11 residues. Here the CDR3 reads CASSPGGEAFF. The DNA for the CDR3 is TGTGCCAGCAGCCCAGGGGGCGAAGCTTTCTTT.

This clone was counted between two and nine times. V usage is TRBV19 and J usage is TRBJ1-1, with D perhaps matching TRBD1 (5 bases). This CDR3 has 13 amino acids. Trimming took 8 bases from V and 6 from J, leaving 16 bases between them. Germline assignment: CDR1 LNHDA and CDR2 SQIVND (reference sequence). CDR3 coding DNA: TGTGCCAGTGGGACCGTTATAGGCGCTGAAGCTTTCTTT. Translated, it gives CASGTVIGAEAFF.

DNA for the CDR3: TGTGCCAGCAGGCCCGGGACAGGGGGCGGAAAACTGTTTTTT. Amino acid sequence: CASRPGTGGGKLFF. This chain uses TRBV2 with TRBJ1-4; 12 bases are a match to TRBD1. The CDR3 has 14 amino acids. Germline V gene lookup returns CDR1 SNHLY and CDR2 FYNNEI. V lost 6 bases to trimming and J lost 10 bases; unmatched junction nucleotides: 6.

V is TRBV7-8 and J is TRBJ2-5; D might be TRBD1 or TRBD2, each matching 5 bases. The V end lost 3 bases, the J end lost 5 bases, and 16 bases lay between the germline ends. The CDR3 extends over 15 amino acids. Germline V gene sequence: CDR1 SGHVS, CDR2 FQNEAQ. The CDR3 here is CASSLAGTGGETQYF. Written as DNA, the CDR3 is TGTGCCAGCAGCTTGGCCGGGACCGGTGGGGAGACCCAGTACTTC.

The chain is built from TRBV7-9 and TRBJ2-5, with D unresolved. The CDR3 has 15 amino acids. Germline-derived CDR1 and CDR2 are SEHNR and FQNEAQ (reference sequence). Trimming left V 6 bases short and J 0 bases short, with 14 bases between. The CDR3 loop is CASSRPTVYQETQYF. CDR3 DNA: TGTGCCAGCAGTCGTCCGACCGTGTACCAAGAGACCCAGTACTTC.

By share, this clone ranks as medium-sized (0.01 to 0.1%). Other DNA sequences within the sample encode an identical CDR3. This sequence joins TRBV7-2 and TRBJ1-2; D remains unclear. Between the trimmed V and J ends, which lost 2 bases and 8 bases, there was a span of 12 bases. The CDR3 spans 13 residues. Germline CDR1 and CDR2: SGHTA and FQGNSA. In DNA form, the CDR3 reads TGTGCCAGCAGCTTAAACAGTGCCGGGGGCTACACCTTC. Encoded protein: CASSLNSAGGYTF.

The CDR3, as DNA: TGTGCCAGCAGCCGGACAGGGGCCTCCTACGAGCAGTACTTC. Its translation is CASSRTGASYEQYF. V usage is TRBV6-5 and J usage is TRBJ2-7; 9 bases line up with TRBD1. The V gene's germline CDR1 is MNHEY and CDR2 SVGAGI. The CDR3 consists of 14 residues. J lost 0 bases, V lost 6 bases, and 3 bases had no gene match.

The chain has TRBV29-1 and TRBJ1-5, with D possibly being TRBD1 (6 bases). CDR3 length: 13 amino acids. V was cut by 5 bases and J by 5 bases, with 13 bases left in between. Germline loops: CDR1 SQVTM, CDR2 ANQGSEA. The CDR3 DNA reads TGCAGCGTTAGGGCGGGGGCCGATCAGCCCCAGCATTTT. This gives the protein CSVRAGADQPQHF.

The CDR3 loop reads CASSRGTGGSPLHF. The CDR3 DNA reads as TGTGCCAGCAGCCGAGGGACAGGGGGCTCACCCCTCCACTTT. The V and J genes are TRBV9 and TRBJ1-6, with 12 nucleotides matching TRBD1. This CDR3 region has 14 residues. Germline-derived CDR1 and CDR2 are SGDLS and YYNGEE. J lost 10 bases, V lost 4 bases, and 3 bases had no gene match.

The chain combines TRBV19 with TRBJ2-3, with D maybe TRBD2 (6 bases). Trimming took 6 bases from V and 5 from J, leaving 18 bases between them. The CDR3 runs 15 residues. Germline V gives CDR1 LNHDA, CDR2 SQIVND (reference sequence). CDR3 bases: TGTGCCAGTAGCCTCGCCGGGACTGCTGGAGATACGCAGTATTTT. Protein product: CASSLAGTAGDTQYF. Combining the CDR3 with reference TRBV19 and TRBJ2-3 gives the whole variable domain DGGITQSPKYLFRKEGQNVTLSCEQNLNHDAMYWYRQDPGQGLRLIYYSQIVNDFQKGDIAEGYSVSREKKESFPLTVTSAQKNPTAFYLCASSLAGTAGDTQYFGPGTRLTVL.

The chain combines TRBV13 with TRBJ2-1; D possibly corresponds to TRBD2 (6 bases). The ends were cut back, 7 bases at V and 7 bases at J, with 17 bases in the middle. This CDR3 region has 14 residues. Germline CDR1 and CDR2: PRHDT and FYEKMQ (reference sequence). CDR3 loop: CASTQRVGRNEQFF. The CDR3 DNA reads as TGTGCCAGCACCCAGAGGGTAGGGAGGAATGAGCAGTTCTTC.

The chain has TRBV2 and TRBJ2-2; D call uncertain. The CDR3 runs 10 residues. V dropped 3 bases and J dropped 10 bases, with 3 bases sitting between them. Per germline, CDR1 SNHLY and CDR2 FYNNEI. CDR3 region: CASSEVELFF. The CDR3 DNA follows: TGTGCCAGCAGTGAGGTGGAGCTGTTTTTT.

This chain connects TRBV18 to TRBJ1-1; D remains ambiguous. Germline V gene sequence: CDR1 KGHSH, CDR2 LQKENI. The CDR3 has 12 amino acids. Trimming stripped 6 bases from V and 1 base from J, with 6 bases between. For the CDR3, the DNA is TGTGCCAGCTCGCGACAGAACACTGAAGCTTTCTTT. This translates into CASSRQNTEAFF.

CDR3 DNA sequence: TGTGCCAGCAGCCCCGGGGGGGGCGATGAAAAACTGTTTTTT. Translation gives CASSPGGGDEKLFF. The gene calls are TRBV7-9 and TRBJ1-4, with a possible D match to TRBD1 (6 bases). Germline-derived CDR1 and CDR2 are SEHNR and FQNEAQ (reference sequence). V was cut by 5 bases and J by 6 bases, with 13 bases left in between. The CDR3 runs 14 residues.